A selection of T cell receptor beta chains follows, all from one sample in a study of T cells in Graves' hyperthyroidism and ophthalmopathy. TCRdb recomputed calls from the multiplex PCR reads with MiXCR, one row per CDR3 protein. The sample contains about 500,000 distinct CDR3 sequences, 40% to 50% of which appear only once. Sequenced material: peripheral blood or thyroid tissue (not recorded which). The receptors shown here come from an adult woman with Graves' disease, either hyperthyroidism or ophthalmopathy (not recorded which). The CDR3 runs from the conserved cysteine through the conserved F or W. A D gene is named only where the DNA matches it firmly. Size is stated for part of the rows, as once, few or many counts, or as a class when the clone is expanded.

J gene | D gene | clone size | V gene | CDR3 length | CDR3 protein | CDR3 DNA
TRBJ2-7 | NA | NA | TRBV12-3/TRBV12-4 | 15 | CASSLGRESAYEQHF | TGTGCCAGCAGTTTAGGGCGGGAATCAGCCTACGAGCAGCACTTC
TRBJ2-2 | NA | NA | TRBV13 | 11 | CATLSGGELFF | TGTGCCACCCTCTCGGGCGGGGAGCTGTTTTTT
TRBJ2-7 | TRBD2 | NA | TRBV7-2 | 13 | CASSWGLEYEQYF | TGTGCCAGCAGCTGGGGACTAGAGTACGAGCAGTACTTC
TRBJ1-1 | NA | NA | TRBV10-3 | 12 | CAIIQGRHEAFF | TGTGCCATCATACAGGGTAGGCATGAAGCTTTCTTT
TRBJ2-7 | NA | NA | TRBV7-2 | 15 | CASSPFGLFSVEQYF | TGTGCCAGCAGCCCATTCGGACTATTCTCGGTCGAGCAGTACTTC
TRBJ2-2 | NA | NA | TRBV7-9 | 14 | CASIGADSTGELFF | TGTGCCAGCATCGGAGCAGATAGCACCGGGGAGCTGTTTTTT
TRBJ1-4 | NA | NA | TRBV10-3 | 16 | CAISVWTVGANEKLFF | TGTGCCATCAGCGTGTGGACAGTAGGGGCTAATGAAAAACTGTTTTTT
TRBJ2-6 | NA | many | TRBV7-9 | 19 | CASSALPGPDNSGANVLTF | TGTGCCAGCAGCGCGCTACCGGGACCCGATAACTCTGGGGCCAACGTCCTGACTTTC
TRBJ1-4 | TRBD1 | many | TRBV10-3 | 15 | CAISPSGGSNEKLFF | TGTGCCATCAGTCCCTCAGGGGGGAGTAATGAAAAACTGTTTTTT
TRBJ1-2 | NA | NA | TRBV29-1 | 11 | CSGQGSHGYTF | TGCAGCGGACAAGGGTCACATGGCTACACCTTC
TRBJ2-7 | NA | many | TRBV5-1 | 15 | CASSYDGVSSYEQYF | TGCGCCAGCAGCTACGACGGAGTGAGCTCCTACGAGCAGTACTTC
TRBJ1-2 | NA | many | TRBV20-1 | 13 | CSADDRTNYGYTF | TGCAGTGCCGACGACAGGACTAACTATGGCTACACCTTC
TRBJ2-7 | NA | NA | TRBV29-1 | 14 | CSVEKSGQPYEQYF | TGCAGCGTTGAAAAGAGCGGTCAGCCCTACGAGCAGTACTTC
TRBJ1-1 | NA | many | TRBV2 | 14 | CASSEDPLNTEAFF | TGTGCCAGCAGTGAAGACCCACTGAACACTGAAGCTTTCTTT
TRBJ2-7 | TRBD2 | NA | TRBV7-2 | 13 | CASTLTSGREQYF | TGTGCCAGCACCCTGACTAGCGGGAGGGAGCAGTACTTC
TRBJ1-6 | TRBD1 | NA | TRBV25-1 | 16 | CASSAIGGTANSPLHF | TGTGCCAGCAGTGCTATCGGGGGGACAGCTAATTCACCCCTCCACTTT
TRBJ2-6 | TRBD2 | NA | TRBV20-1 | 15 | CSATIAGSGANVLTF | TGCAGTGCCACAATAGCGGGCTCTGGGGCCAACGTCCTGACTTTC
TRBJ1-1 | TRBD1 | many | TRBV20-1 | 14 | CSATPGGLDTEAFF | TGCAGTGCTACTCCAGGGGGGCTGGACACTGAAGCTTTCTTT
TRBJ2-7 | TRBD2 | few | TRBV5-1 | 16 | CASSFLTSGTRYEQYF | TGCGCCAGCAGCTTTCTGACTAGCGGGACACGCTACGAGCAGTACTTC
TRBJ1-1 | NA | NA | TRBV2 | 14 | CASSVSGDNTEAFF | TGTGCCAGCAGTGTTTCGGGGGATAACACTGAAGCTTTCTTT
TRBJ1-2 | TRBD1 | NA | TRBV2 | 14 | CASSERTGVYGYTF | TGTGCCAGCAGTGAACGGACAGGCGTCTATGGCTACACCTTC
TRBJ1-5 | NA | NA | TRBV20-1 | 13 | CSAPVGGGQPQHF | TGCAGTGCCCCTGTGGGGGGCGGTCAGCCCCAGCATTTT
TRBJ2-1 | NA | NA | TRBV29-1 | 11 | CSVRTEVEQFF | TGCAGCGTTAGGACAGAGGTTGAGCAGTTCTTC
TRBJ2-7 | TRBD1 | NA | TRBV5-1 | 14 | CASSPDRGNYEQYF | TGCGCCAGCAGCCCCGACAGGGGGAACTACGAGCAGTACTTC
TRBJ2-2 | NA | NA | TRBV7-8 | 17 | CASTEGSGGGNTGELFF | TGTGCCAGCACCGAAGGTTCCGGAGGCGGAAACACCGGGGAGCTGTTTTTT
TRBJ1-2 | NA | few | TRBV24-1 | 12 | CATSDLLYGYTF | TGTGCCACCTCCGATCTACTCTATGGCTACACCTTC
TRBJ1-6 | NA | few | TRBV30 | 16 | CAWSVGGRSYNSPLHF | TGTGCCTGGAGTGTAGGGGGAAGGTCCTATAATTCACCCCTCCACTTT
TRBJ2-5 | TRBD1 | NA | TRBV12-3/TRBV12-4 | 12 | CASSRQGKTQYF | TGTGCCAGCAGCAGACAGGGAAAGACCCAGTACTTC
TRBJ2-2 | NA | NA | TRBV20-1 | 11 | CSARPGGELFF | TGCAGTGCTAGGCCAGGGGGGGAGCTGTTTTTT
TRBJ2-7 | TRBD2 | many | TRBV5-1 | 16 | CASSYPTSDNSYEQYF | TGCGCCAGCAGCTATCCGACTAGCGACAACTCCTACGAGCAGTACTTC
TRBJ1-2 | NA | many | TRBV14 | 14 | CASSQVVGNYGYTF | TGTGCCAGCAGCCAAGTAGTGGGGAACTATGGCTACACCTTC
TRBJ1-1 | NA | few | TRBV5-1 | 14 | CASSLRSQNTEAFF | TGCGCCAGCAGCTTGCGTAGCCAGAACACTGAAGCTTTCTTT
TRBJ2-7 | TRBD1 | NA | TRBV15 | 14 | CAISSGTGVHEQYF | TGTGCCATCAGCTCCGGGACAGGGGTCCACGAGCAGTACTTC
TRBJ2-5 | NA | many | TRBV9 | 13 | CASTGGGRETQYF | TGTGCCAGCACTGGTGGGGGGAGAGAGACCCAGTACTTC
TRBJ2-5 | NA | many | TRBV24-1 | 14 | CATSDTGKQETQYF | TGTGCCACCAGTGATACAGGGAAACAAGAGACCCAGTACTTC
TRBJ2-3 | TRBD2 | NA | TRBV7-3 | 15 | CASSLGSGSTDTQYF | TGTGCCAGCAGCTTAGGGAGCGGGAGTACAGATACGCAGTATTTT
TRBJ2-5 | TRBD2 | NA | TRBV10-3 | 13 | CAILAEIQETQYF | TGTGCCATTCTAGCGGAGATTCAAGAGACCCAGTACTTC
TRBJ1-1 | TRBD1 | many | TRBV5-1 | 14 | CASSDPGQSFRAFF | TGCGCCAGCAGCGACCCGGGACAGAGTTTTCGAGCTTTCTTT
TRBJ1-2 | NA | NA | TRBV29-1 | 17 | CSVEGGTVYEQDYGYTF | TGCAGCGTTGAAGGGGGAACAGTGTACGAGCAGGACTATGGCTACACCTTC
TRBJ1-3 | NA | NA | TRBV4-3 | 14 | CASSQSQQPNTVYF | TGCGCCAGCAGCCAAAGTCAACAGCCAAACACCGTATATTTT